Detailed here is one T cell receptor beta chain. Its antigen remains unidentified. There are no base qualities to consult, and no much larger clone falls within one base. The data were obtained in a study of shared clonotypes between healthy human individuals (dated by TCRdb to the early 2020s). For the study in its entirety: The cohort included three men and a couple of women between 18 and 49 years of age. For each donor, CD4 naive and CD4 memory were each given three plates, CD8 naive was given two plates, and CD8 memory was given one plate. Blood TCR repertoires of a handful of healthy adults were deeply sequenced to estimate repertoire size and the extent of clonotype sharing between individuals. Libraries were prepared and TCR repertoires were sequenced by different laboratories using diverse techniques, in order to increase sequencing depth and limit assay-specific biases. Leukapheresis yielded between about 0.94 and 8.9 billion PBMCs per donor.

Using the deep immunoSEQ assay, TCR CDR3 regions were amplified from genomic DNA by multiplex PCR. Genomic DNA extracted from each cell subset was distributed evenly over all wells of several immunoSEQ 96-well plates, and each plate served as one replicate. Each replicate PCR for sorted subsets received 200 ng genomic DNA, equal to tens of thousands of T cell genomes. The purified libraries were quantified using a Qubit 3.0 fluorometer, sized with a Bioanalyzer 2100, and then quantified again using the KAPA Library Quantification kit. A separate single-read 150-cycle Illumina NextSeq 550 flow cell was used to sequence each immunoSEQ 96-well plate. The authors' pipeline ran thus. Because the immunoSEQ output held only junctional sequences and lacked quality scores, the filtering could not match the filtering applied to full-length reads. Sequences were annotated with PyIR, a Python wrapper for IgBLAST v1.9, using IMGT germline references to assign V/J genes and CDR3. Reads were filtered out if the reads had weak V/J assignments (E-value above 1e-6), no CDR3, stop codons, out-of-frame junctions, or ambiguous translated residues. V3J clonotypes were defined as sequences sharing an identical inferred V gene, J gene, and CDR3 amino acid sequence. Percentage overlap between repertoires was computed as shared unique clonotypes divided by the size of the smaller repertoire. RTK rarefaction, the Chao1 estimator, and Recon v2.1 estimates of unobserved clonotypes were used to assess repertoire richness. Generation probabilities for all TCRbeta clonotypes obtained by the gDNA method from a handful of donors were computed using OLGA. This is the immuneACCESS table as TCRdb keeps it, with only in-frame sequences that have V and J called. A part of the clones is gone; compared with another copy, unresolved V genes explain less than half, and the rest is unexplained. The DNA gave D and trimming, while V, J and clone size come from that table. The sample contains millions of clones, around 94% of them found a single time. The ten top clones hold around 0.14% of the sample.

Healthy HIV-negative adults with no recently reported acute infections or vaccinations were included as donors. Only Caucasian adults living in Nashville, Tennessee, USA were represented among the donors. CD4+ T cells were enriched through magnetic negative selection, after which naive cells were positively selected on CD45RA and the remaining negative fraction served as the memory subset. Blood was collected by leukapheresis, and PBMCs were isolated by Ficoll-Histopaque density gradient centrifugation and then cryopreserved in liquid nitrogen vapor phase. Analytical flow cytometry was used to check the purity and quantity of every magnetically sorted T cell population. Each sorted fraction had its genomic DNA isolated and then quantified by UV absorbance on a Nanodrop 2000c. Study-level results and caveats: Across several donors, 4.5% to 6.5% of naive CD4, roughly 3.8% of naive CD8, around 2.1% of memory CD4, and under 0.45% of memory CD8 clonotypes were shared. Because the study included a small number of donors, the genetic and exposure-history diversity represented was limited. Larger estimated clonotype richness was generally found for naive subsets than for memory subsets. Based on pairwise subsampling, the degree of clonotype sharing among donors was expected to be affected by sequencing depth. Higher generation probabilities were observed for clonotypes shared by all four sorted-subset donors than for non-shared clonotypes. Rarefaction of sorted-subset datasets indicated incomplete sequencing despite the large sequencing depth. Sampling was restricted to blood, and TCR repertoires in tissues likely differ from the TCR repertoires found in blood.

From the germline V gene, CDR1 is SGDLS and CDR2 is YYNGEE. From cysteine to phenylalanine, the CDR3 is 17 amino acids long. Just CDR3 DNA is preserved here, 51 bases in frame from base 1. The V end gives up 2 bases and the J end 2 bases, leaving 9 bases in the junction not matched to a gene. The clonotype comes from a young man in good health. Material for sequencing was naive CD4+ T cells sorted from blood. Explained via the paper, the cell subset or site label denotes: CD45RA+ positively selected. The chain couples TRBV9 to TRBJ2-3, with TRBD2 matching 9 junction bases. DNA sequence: TGTGCCAGCAGCGTCACCGGGACTAGCTACCCCACAGATACGCAGTATTTT. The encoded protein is CASSVTGTSYPTDTQYF.